This T cell receptor (beta chain) is drawn from a study of immune cell composition in non-small cell lung cancer. Study-wide results and caveats: Shared sequences between tumour-reactive and dominant in vivo clones were not proven. Tumour-associated clones >0.5% occurred in approximately 32% of adenocarcinomas, approximately 74% of squamous.

Sequenced by immunoSEQ multiplex PCR; TCRdb stores in-frame clones only, minus some. The table records more than 11,000 clones, approximately 84% of them present only once. V shed 7 bases, J shed 6 bases, and the junction held 12 bases outside the gene matches. Germline CDR1 is MNHEY and CDR2 is SMNVEV (reference sequence). The CDR3 runs to 16 residues. As regards this clone: Its cognate antigen is unknown.

Material for sequencing was lung tumor tissue. This chain uses TRBV27 with TRBJ1-1; 12 bases line up with TRBD1. This TCR was sampled from a human donor with non-small cell lung cancer. CDR3: CASTGGTGGQGPEAFF. CDR3 nucleotides: TGTGCCAGCACTGGGGGGACAGGGGGCCAGGGCCCTGAAGCTTTCTTT.